These T cell receptor beta chains were read from a single sample in a study of T cell repertoires in cytomegalovirus infection. TCRdb independently ran MiXCR on the reads; one entry per CDR3 protein. In the table there are around 100,000 distinct CDR3 sequences, roughly a tenth of which are singletons. No antigen has been assigned to these receptors. Input material: PBMCs, sequenced either directly or after in vitro stimulation (not recorded which). Every receptor here comes from a human donor in good health (CMV status not recorded). Some clones in this sample may be carry-over from other donors' samples. Each CDR3 is given with its conserved first and last residue. The D gene is left open where the match is weak. Clone size is not always given. Where it is, it says once, few, many or a class for expanded clones.

J | V | D | size | DNA | CDR3
TRBJ1-5 | TRBV12-3/TRBV12-4 | NA | many | TGTGCCAGCAGTTTGTTAGGGAACAACAATCAGCCCCAGCATTTT | CASSLLGNNNQPQHF
TRBJ2-1 | TRBV5-1 | TRBD1 | many | TGCGCCAGCAGCTCCTCGGGACAGTGGTACCATGAGCAGTTCTTC | CASSSSGQWYHEQFF
TRBJ1-4 | TRBV20-1 | NA | NA | TGCAGTGTACAGTCTAATGAAAAACTGTTTTTT | CSVQSNEKLFF
TRBJ2-1 | TRBV7-8 | NA | many | TGTGCCAGCAGCTTAGTCTCGGTCCTCTACAATGAGCAGTTCTTC | CASSLVSVLYNEQFF
TRBJ2-3 | TRBV4-1 | TRBD2 | many | TGCGCCAGCAGCCAAGACCCAGCGGGAAGGGATACGCAGTATTTT | CASSQDPAGRDTQYF
TRBJ1-1 | TRBV6-5 | NA | many | TGTGCCAGCAGTGGGTACTTAGAGAACACTGAAGCTTTCTTT | CASSGYLENTEAFF
TRBJ2-1 | TRBV2 | TRBD2 | many | TGTGCCAGCAGTGAGACTAGCGACTCCTACAATGAGCAGTTCTTC | CASSETSDSYNEQFF
TRBJ1-6 | TRBV4-3 | NA | few | TGCGCCAGCAGCCTCAACAATCGGGTGGGGAATTCACCCCTCCACTTT | CASSLNNRVGNSPLHF
TRBJ2-1 | TRBV12-5 | NA | NA | TGTGCTAGTGCCAACCAGGGTCTTGGGAATGAGCAGTTCTTC | CASANQGLGNEQFF
TRBJ2-3 | TRBV11-2 | NA | few | TGTGCCAGCAGCTTGGGGCAGGGGTCAACAGATACGCAGTATTTT | CASSLGQGSTDTQYF
TRBJ2-1 | TRBV7-9 | TRBD2 | NA | TGTGCCAGCAGCTTTCGAGTAGCGGGGGGGAATGAGCAGTTCTTC | CASSFRVAGGNEQFF
TRBJ1-3 | TRBV20-1 | NA | few | TGCAGTGCTACCGGCCCAAGGACCATATATTTT | CSATGPRTIYF
TRBJ1-1 | TRBV7-8 | TRBD1 | many | TGTGCCAGCAGCTTAGGGACAGGGCCCACTGAAGCTTTCTTT | CASSLGTGPTEAFF
TRBJ2-4 | TRBV29-1 | NA | few | TGCAGCGTAGAAAGGATAGGTCCTTTAGCCAAAAACATTCAGTACTTC | CSVERIGPLAKNIQYF
TRBJ2-1 | TRBV27 | TRBD2 | NA | TGTGCCAGCAGTACCTCCCTAACTAGCGGGAAAGGGGATGAGCAGTTCTTC | CASSTSLTSGKGDEQFF
TRBJ2-3 | TRBV7-2 | NA | many | TGTGCCAGCAGCTTAGTATCAGCGGTTGTGGGAGGCACAGATACGCAGTATTTT | CASSLVSAVVGGTDTQYF
TRBJ1-2 | TRBV4-1 | NA | many | TGCGCCAGCAGCCAAGATCAGAGGACGGACTATGGCTACACCTTC | CASSQDQRTDYGYTF
TRBJ2-7 | TRBV7-8 | NA | many | TGTGCCAGCAGCTGGGACACCCCTGGCGACGAGCAGTACTTC | CASSWDTPGDEQYF
TRBJ2-5 | TRBV9 | TRBD2 | few | TGTGCCAGCAGCGGAGACTCGGGAGGAGAGACCCAGTACTTC | CASSGDSGGETQYF
TRBJ2-5 | TRBV12-3/TRBV12-4 | NA | many | TGTGCCAGCAGTTCCTCCTTAGACAGCCAAGAGACCCAGTACTTC | CASSSSLDSQETQYF
TRBJ1-4 | TRBV7-9 | NA | few | TGTGCCAGCAGCTTATTACCCCGATCAGCGACAGTTTTGAGTTATGAAAAACTGTTTTTT | CASSLLPRSATVLSYEKLFF
TRBJ2-5 | TRBV12-3/TRBV12-4 | NA | few | TGTGCCAGCAGTCCCCCCGGACGCGGAGGGGAGACCCAGTACTTC | CASSPPGRGGETQYF
TRBJ1-5 | TRBV11-2 | TRBD1 | many | TGTGCCAGCAGCCCCCCCCCCCCGGGACAGGGTTTCGGTCAGCCCCAGCATTTT | CASSPPPPGQGFGQPQHF
TRBJ1-5 | TRBV28 | NA | NA | TGTGCCAGCAGAACCAGGGTACGCAATCAGCCCCAGCATTTT | CASRTRVRNQPQHF
TRBJ1-4 | TRBV28 | TRBD1 | few | TGTGCCAGCAGTGGAGCCGGGACAGCGAGAGAAAAACTGTTTTTT | CASSGAGTAREKLFF
TRBJ2-1 | TRBV11-2 | TRBD2 | few | TGTGCCAGCAGCTTAGGAGCGGGAGGGCGGAACAATGAGCAGTTCTTC | CASSLGAGGRNNEQFF
TRBJ2-2 | TRBV11-3 | NA | many | TGTGCCAGCAGCTTCTTCGGGACACAGAACACCGGGGAGCTGTTTTTT | CASSFFGTQNTGELFF
TRBJ2-7 | TRBV20-1 | NA | NA | TGCAGTGCTAGCGGGATTAGGGCTACTGAGCAGTACTTC | CSASGIRATEQYF
TRBJ2-3 | TRBV15 | NA | NA | TGTGCCACCGGCCAGGTGGGAAATCTGCCGGAGTATTTT | CATGQVGNLPEYF
TRBJ1-1 | TRBV7-4 | NA | NA | TGTGCCAGCAGCCCCCTTAGTCTCACTGAAGCTTTCTTT | CASSPLSLTEAFF
TRBJ1-1 | TRBV7-2 | TRBD1 | many | TGTGCCAGCAGCTCCCAAGGGGGCAGGACTAACACTGAAGCTTTCTTT | CASSSQGGRTNTEAFF
TRBJ2-5 | TRBV4-3 | TRBD2 | many | TGCGCCAGCAGCCAAGATATGGAGCGGGGACAAGAGACCCAGTACTTC | CASSQDMERGQETQYF
TRBJ2-1 | TRBV7-2 | NA | many | TGTGCCAGCAGCTTAGAAAGGGGACGGGATGAGCAGTTCTTC | CASSLERGRDEQFF
TRBJ2-1 | TRBV7-2 | NA | many | TGTGCCAGCATTCCCGCAAGGCAGGACAATGAGCAGTTCTTC | CASIPARQDNEQFF
TRBJ2-3 | TRBV28 | NA | many | TGTGCCAGCAGCGTCAGGGCGGTCACAGATACGCAGTATTTT | CASSVRAVTDTQYF
TRBJ2-5 | TRBV12-3/TRBV12-4 | NA | few | TGTGCCAGCAGCGGACGGGGCCAAGAGACCCAGTACTTC | CASSGRGQETQYF